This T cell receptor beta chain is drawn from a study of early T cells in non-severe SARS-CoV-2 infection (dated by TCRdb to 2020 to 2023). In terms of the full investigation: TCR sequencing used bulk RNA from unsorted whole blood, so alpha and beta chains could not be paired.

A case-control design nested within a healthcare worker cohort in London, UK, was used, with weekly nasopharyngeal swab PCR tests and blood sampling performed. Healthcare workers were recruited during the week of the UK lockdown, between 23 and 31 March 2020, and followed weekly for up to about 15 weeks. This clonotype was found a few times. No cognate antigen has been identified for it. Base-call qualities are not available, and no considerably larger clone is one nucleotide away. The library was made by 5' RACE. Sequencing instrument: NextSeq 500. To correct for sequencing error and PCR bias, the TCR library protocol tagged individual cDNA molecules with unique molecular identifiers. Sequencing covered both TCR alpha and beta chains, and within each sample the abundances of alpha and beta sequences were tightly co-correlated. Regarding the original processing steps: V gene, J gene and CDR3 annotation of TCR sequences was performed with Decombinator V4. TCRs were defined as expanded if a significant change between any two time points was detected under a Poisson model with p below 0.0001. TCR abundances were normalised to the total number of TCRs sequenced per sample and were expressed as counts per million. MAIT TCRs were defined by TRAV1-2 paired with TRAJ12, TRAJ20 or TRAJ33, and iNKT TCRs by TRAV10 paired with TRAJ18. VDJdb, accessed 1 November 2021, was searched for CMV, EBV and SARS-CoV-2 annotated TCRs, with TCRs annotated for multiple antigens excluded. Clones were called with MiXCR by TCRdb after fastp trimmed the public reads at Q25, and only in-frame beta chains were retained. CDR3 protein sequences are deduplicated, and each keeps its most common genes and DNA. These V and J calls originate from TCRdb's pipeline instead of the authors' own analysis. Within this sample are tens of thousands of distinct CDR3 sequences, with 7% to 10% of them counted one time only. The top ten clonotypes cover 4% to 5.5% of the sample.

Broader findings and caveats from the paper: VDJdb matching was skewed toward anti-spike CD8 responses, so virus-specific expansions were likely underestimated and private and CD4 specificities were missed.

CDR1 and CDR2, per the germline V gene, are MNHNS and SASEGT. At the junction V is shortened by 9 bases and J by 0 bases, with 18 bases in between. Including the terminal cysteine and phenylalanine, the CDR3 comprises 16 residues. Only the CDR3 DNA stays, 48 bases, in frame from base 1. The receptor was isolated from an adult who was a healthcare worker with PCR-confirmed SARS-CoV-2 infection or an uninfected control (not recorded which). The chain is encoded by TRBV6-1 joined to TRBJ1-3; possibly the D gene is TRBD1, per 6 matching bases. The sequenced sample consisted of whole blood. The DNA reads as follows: TGTGCCAGTGCGGCCCAACGGGACATCTCTGGAAACACCATATATTTT. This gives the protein CASAAQRDISGNTIYF.